This T cell receptor beta chain was recorded in a study of blood T cells in healthy people across ages. Across the study: Per two T cells, about one barcoded beta molecule was captured through template switching.

Study results and caveats: Strongly correlated with naive T cell percentage was TCR beta diversity. Long-lived donors carried more naive CD4+ cells and greater diversity than aged donors.

Using a J-beta primer mix together with a sample-barcoded 5' primer, a second PCR was run for about 6 to 11 cycles. Samples each returned at least 3 million CDR3-containing paired-end reads. One entry per CDR3 protein results from TCRdb running MiXCR on the 5' RACE reads. The sample contains 1,500,000 or so distinct CDR3 sequences, approximately 42% of which appear only once. From germline, CDR1 is SQVTM and CDR2 ANQGSEA. Unmatched junction bases numbered 1, after V lost 6 bases and J lost 1 base. The CDR3 has 13 amino acids. This clonotype was detected a few times. What it recognizes is unknown. The sample comprised blood. The clonotype originates from a woman aged 18 to 35 in good health. The chain combines TRBV29-1 with TRBJ2-3, with 10 nucleotides matching TRBD2. The CDR3 sequence: CSVSGRGTDTQYF. Here the CDR3 DNA reads TGCAGCGTAAGCGGGAGGGGCACAGATACGCAGTATTTT.